The clone carrying this TCR beta chain showed up just a few times. This sample was taken from a study of blood T cell repertoires in COVID-19. Looking at the study overall: The origin of the acute and convalescent COVID-19 samples was the United States, Italy and Spain. T cells, B-cell-depleted T cells, or PBMCs provided the cDNA or gDNA that served as material.

The V gene lost 6 bases and the J gene lost 0 bases, with 12 bases spanning the gap. The CDR3 sequence is 15 residues long. Germline CDR1 is LNHDA and CDR2 is SQIVND (reference sequence). As handled by the study authors: Estimates of nucleated cell counts were drawn from the amplification of reference gene primers. Sequencing used immunoSEQ multiplex PCR; TCRdb keeps in-frame clones, though not all of them. From that table come the V and J calls and clone size; the DNA was used to work out D and trimming. The repertoire holds 150,000 to 200,000 clones, with approximately 79% as singletons. The TCR was taken from a woman of 80 years or more with acute or convalescent COVID-19. The specimen was peripheral blood. The gene calls are TRBV19 and TRBJ2-1; a possible D gene is TRBD2 (6 bases). The CDR3 region has the DNA TGTGCCAGTAGCCAAGGAGGGAGCTCCTACAATGAGCAGTTCTTC. It codes for CASSQGGSSYNEQFF.